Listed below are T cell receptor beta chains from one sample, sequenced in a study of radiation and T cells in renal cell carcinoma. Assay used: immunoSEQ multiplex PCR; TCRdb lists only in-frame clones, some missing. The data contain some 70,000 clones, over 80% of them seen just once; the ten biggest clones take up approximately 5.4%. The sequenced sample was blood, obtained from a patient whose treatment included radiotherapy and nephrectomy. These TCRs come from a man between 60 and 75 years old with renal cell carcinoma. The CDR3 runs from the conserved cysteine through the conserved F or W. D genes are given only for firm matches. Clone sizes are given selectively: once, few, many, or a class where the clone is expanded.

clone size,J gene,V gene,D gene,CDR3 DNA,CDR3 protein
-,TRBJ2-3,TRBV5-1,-,TGCGCCAGCAGCTTGGAGGGGAGCACAGATACGCAGTATTTT,CASSLEGSTDTQYF
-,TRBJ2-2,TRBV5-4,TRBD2,TGTGCCAGCAGCCGTCTAGCGGGAGCCAACACCGGGGAGCTGTTTTTT,CASSRLAGANTGELFF
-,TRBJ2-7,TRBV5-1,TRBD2,TGCGCCAGCAACCTAAGGACTAGCGGGGCCTACGAGCAGTACTTC,CASNLRTSGAYEQYF
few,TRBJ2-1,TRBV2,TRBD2,TGTGCCAGCAGTGAGGGACTAGCGGTCAATGAGCAGTTCTTC,CASSEGLAVNEQFF
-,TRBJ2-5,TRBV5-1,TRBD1,TGCGCCAGCAGCTTGGCCCCGGACAGGACGGAGACCCAGTACTTC,CASSLAPDRTETQYF
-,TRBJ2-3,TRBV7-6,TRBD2,TGTGCCAGCAGCACGGGACTAGCGGGTGCAGATACGCAGTATTTT,CASSTGLAGADTQYF
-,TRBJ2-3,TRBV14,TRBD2,TGTGCCAGCAGCCAACTAACCTGGACTAGCGGAAGTACAGATACGCAGTATTTT,CASSQLTWTSGSTDTQYF
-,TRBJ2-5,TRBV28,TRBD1,TGTGCCAGCAGCAATTACGGACAGGGTAGTATGGAGACCCAGTACTTC,CASSNYGQGSMETQYF
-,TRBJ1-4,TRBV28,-,TGTGCCAGCAGGGAAGGGGAAAAACTGTTTTTT,CASREGEKLFF
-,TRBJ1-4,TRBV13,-,TGTGCCAGCAGCTTAAACCGGGACCAGGGGGAAAAACTGTTTTTT,CASSLNRDQGEKLFF
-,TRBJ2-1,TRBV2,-,TGTGCCAGCAGTGATGGCTCCTACAATGAGCAGTTCTTC,CASSDGSYNEQFF
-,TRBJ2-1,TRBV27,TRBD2,TGTGCCAGCCGTAGCGGGTACAATGAGCAGTTCTTC,CASRSGYNEQFF
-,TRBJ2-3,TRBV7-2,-,TGTGCCAGCAGCCGGAGTAGCGGAAGCACAGATACGCAGTATTTT,CASSRSSGSTDTQYF
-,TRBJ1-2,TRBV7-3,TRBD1,TGTGCCAGCAGCCCGACACCAGGGGGCGATGGCTACACCTTC,CASSPTPGGDGYTF
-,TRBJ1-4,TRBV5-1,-,TGCGCCAGCAGCTTAATGATTGGGGGAGGTGAAAAACTGTTTTTT,CASSLMIGGGEKLFF
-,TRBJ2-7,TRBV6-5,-,TGTGCCAGCAGTTACTCTGGCGGCCCCCTCGAGCAGTACTTC,CASSYSGGPLEQYF
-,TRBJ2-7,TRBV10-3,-,TGTGCCATCAGTGAGGCCCGATCCGACGCCGAGCAGTACTTC,CAISEARSDAEQYF
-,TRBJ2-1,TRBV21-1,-,TGTGCCAGCACTTGGGTTGGGGACAGGGTCCACAATGAGCAGTTCTTC,CASTWVGDRVHNEQFF
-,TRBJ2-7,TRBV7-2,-,TGTGCCAGCAGCTTAACCTACGAGCAGTACTTC,CASSLTYEQYF
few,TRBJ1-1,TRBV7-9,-,TGTGCCAGCAAACCCCCACACCGGGGTTTAGACACTGAAGCTTTCTTT,CASKPPHRGLDTEAFF
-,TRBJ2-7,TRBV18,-,TGTGCCAGCTCACCGACCTCCTACGAGCAGTACTTC,CASSPTSYEQYF
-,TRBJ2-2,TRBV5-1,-,TGCGCCAGCAGCTTGGCGTTGGGGGTGACCGGGGAGCTGTTTTTT,CASSLALGVTGELFF
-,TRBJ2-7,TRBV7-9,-,TGTGCCAGCAGCTTTTCCGGGTTGGGGTACGAGCAGTACTTC,CASSFSGLGYEQYF
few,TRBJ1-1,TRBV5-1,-,TGCGCCAGCGGGATGGAGATGAACACTGAAGCTTTCTTT,CASGMEMNTEAFF
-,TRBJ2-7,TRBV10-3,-,TGTGCCATCAGGTTCTTCCGGGACGGTGCCTACGAGCAGTACTTC,CAIRFFRDGAYEQYF
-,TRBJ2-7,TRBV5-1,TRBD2,TGCGCCAGCAGCTTGTGGGGGACTAGCGGAGAGCAGTACTTC,CASSLWGTSGEQYF
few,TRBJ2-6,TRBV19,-,TGTGCCAGTAGTATAGCTGCTGGGGCCAACGTCCTGACTTTC,CASSIAAGANVLTF
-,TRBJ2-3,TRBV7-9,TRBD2,TGTGCCAGCAGCGCTAGCCCTAGCGGGAGTACAGAAAGAGATACGCAGTATTTT,CASSASPSGSTERDTQYF
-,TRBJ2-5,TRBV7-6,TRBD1,TGTGCCAGCAGCTTAGAACTCCCTCCCTCGGGACAGGGGTACCAAGAGACCCAGTACTTC,CASSLELPPSGQGYQETQYF
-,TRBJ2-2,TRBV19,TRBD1,TGTGCCAGTAGTATGGGGCAGGGGGCTGGGGAGCTGTTTTTT,CASSMGQGAGELFF
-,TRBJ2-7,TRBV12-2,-,TGTGCAAGTCGCCAAGGACAGGGGAATCCCTACGAGCAGTACTTC,CASRQGQGNPYEQYF
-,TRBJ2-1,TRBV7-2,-,TGTGCCAGCAGCTTAGTTTTCCGGGAGAAGCAGTTCTTC,CASSLVFREKQFF
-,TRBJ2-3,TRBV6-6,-,TGTGCCAGCAGTCCCGAAAGCACAGATACGCAGTATTTT,CASSPESTDTQYF
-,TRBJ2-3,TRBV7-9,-,TGTGCCAGCAGCTTAGTTGCCGACACAGATACGCAGTATTTT,CASSLVADTDTQYF
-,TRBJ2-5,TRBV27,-,TGTGCCAGCAGTCTTACCTGGGGAGTTCAAGAGACCCAGTACTTC,CASSLTWGVQETQYF
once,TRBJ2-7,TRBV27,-,TGTGCCAGCAGTTTCCCCCCCGACCGGATTCCCTACGAGCAGTACTTC,CASSFPPDRIPYEQYF
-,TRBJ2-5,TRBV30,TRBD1,TGTGCCTGGGCGACAGGGTACATCGAGACCCAGTACTTC,CAWATGYIETQYF
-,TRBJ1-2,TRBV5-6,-,TGTGCCAGCAGCCTTGGGACGGGTGGCTACACCTTC,CASSLGTGGYTF
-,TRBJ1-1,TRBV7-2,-,TGTGCCGGTCAACAGGTGGGCACTGAAGCTTTCTTT,CAGQQVGTEAFF
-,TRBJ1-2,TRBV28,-,TGTGCCAGCAGCCGGACGGTGGGTGGCTACACCTTC,CASSRTVGGYTF
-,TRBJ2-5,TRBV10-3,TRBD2,TGTGCCATCGGCAGCGGGACGGATGAAGAGACCCAGTACTTC,CAIGSGTDEETQYF
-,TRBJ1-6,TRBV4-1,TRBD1,TGCGCCAGCAGCCAAGATCATACGACAGGGGTGAGGAATTCACCCCTCCACTTT,CASSQDHTTGVRNSPLHF
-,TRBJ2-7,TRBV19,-,TGTGCCAGTAGTAAGGGTAGCGCACATCATTACGAGCAGTACTTC,CASSKGSAHHYEQYF
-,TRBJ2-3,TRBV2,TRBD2,TGTGCCAGCAGTTTAGCGGGAGGGCCCACAGATACGCAGTATTTT,CASSLAGGPTDTQYF
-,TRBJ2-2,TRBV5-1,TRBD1,TGCGCCAGCAGCTTGGTCGGGAAAGGTGGGACAGGCGTTACCGGGGAGCTGTTTTTT,CASSLVGKGGTGVTGELFF
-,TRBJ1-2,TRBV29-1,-,TGCAGCGCAATAAGCCTCTATGGCTACACCTTC,CSAISLYGYTF
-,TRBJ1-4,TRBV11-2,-,TGTGCCAGCAGCTTAGCAGGCGGGGTTGAAAAACTGTTTTTT,CASSLAGGVEKLFF
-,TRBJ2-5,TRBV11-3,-,TGTGCCAGCAGCCCACCAGGAGAGGAGACCCAGTACTTC,CASSPPGEETQYF
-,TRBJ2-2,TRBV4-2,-,TGTGCCAGCAGCCAAGAAAGTCACACCGGGGAGCTGTTTTTT,CASSQESHTGELFF
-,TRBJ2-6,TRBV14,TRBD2,TGTGCCAGCAGCGTAGGACTAGCAGGCTCTGGGGCCAACGTCCTGACTTTC,CASSVGLAGSGANVLTF
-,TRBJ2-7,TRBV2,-,TGTGCCAGCAATAACTACGAGCAGTACTTC,CASNNYEQYF
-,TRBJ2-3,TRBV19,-,TGTGCCAGTAGTCCCCCCCCCGCTAGGCGGGAAGGTACGCAGTATTTT,CASSPPPARREGTQYF
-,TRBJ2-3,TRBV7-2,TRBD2,TGTGCCAGCAGCTTAGCGGTACTAGCGGGAGCAGATACGCAGTATTTT,CASSLAVLAGADTQYF